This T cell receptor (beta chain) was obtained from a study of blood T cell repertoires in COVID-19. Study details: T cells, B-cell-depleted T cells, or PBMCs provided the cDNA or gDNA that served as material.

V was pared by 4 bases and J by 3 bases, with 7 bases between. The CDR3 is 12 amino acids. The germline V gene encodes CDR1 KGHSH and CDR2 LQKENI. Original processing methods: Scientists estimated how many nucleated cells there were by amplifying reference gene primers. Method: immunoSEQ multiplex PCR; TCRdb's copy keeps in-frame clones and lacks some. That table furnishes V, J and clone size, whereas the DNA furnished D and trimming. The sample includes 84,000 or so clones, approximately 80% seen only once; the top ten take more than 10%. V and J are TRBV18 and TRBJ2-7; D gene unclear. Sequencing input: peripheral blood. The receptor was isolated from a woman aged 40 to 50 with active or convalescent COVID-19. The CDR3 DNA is TGTGCCAGCTCACGGTCGGGCTACGAGCAGTACTTC. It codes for CASSRSGYEQYF. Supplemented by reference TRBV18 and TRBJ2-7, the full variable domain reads NAGVMQNPRHLVRRRGQEARLRCSPMKGHSHVYWYRQLPEEGLKFMVYLQKENIIDESGMPKERFSAEFPKEGPSILRIQQVVRGDSAAYFCASSRSGYEQYFGPGTRLTVT.